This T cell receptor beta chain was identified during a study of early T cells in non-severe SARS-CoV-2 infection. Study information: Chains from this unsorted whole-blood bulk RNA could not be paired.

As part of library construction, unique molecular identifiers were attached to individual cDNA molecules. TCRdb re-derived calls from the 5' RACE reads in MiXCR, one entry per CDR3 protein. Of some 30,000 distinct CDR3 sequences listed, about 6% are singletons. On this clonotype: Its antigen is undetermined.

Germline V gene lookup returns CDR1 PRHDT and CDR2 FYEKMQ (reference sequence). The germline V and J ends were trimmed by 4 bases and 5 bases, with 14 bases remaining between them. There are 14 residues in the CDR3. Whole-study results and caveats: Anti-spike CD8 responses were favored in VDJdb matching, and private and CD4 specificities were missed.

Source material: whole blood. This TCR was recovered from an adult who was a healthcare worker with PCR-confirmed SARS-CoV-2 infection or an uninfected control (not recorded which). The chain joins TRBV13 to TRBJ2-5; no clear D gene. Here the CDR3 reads CASSSNLRWETQYF. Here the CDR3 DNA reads TGTGCCAGCAGCTCCAATCTACGCTGGGAGACCCAGTACTTC.